These 5 T cell receptor beta chains share one sample of origin, sequenced in a study of blood T cell repertoires in COVID-19. Assay: immunoSEQ multiplex PCR; the TCRdb copy retains only in-frame clones and omits some. The sample yields fewer than 400,000 clones, about four fifths seen once. The specimen was peripheral blood. These receptors were collected from a man under 40 with active or convalescent COVID-19.

This clone was found once. This chain uses TRBV21-1 with TRBJ1-3; the table assigns TRBD1, which was not confirmed against the DNA. TRBV21-1 is tagged as a pseudogene. The CDR3 has 17 amino acids. Here the CDR3 reads CASSKKDRPHSGNTIYF. CDR3 DNA: TGTGCCAGCAGCAAAAAGGACAGGCCGCACTCTGGAAACACCATATATTTT.

This clone came up a few times. The chain is built from TRBV19 and TRBJ1-5, with D possibly matching TRBD1 (5 bases). Germline loops: CDR1 LNHDA, CDR2 SQIVND (reference sequence). The CDR3 totals 12 residues. V was clipped by 9 bases and J by 5 bases, with 11 bases between them. The CDR3 sequence: CASEGTYQPQHF. The CDR3 DNA is TGTGCCAGCGAAGGGACTTATCAGCCCCAGCATTTT.

In its sample, this clone was seen once. V and J are TRBV11-2 and TRBJ2-7, with 8 bases lining up with TRBD1. The germline V gene encodes CDR1 SGHAT and CDR2 FQNNGV. With 3 bases clipped from V and 2 bases from J, the junction kept 0 bases outside the gene matches. This CDR3 is 13 amino acids long. CDR3: CASSLTGAYEQYF. Here the CDR3 DNA reads TGTGCCAGCAGCTTGACAGGGGCCTACGAGCAGTACTTC.

This clone was seen a few times. In DNA, the CDR3 is TGTGCCAGCAGCTTAGTTCGGGGAAGGAATAGGGCAGGGGCTGAAGCTTTCTTT. This gives the protein CASSLVRGRNRAGAEAFF. V and J are TRBV7-9 and TRBJ1-1; a weak D match, TRBD1 (6 bases). V was clipped by 1 base and J by 6 bases, with 24 bases between them. The CDR3 is made up of 18 amino acids. CDR1 and CDR2 from the germline V gene are SEHNR and FQNEAQ (reference sequence).

The J gene is TRBJ2-3, the V gene TRBV7-2, with D possibly TRBD1 on 6 matching bases. Germline V CDR1 and CDR2: SGHTA, FQGNSA. Trimming removed 2 bases from V and 6 bases from J, with 12 bases in between. The CDR3 extends over 14 amino acids. The CDR3 spells CASSLIGGGDTQYF. The DNA for the CDR3 is TGTGCCAGCAGCTTAATTGGGGGCGGCGATACGCAGTATTTT.